A single T cell receptor (beta chain) is shown here with its context. It lacks a known antigen. No base qualities exist here, and no much larger clone lies one base off it. Library preparation used the immunoSEQ multiplex PCR assay. For the multiplex PCR, a mixture combining 60 forward primers for TCR Vbeta segments and 13 reverse primers for TCR Jbeta segments was used. A multiplex PCR assay on genomic DNA amplified the CDR3 region of rearranged TCR beta genes. The Illumina HiSeq System was used to sequence the amplified TCR beta libraries as 87-base-pair reads. The paper's data handling went like this. A later analysis counted approximately 76 million unique TCR beta chains across the 600 to 850 repertoires, and some 11 million of these chains were shared by at least two donors. Raw reads were error-corrected and collapsed into unique sequences by a nearest-neighbor algorithm in which closely related sequences were merged to remove PCR and sequencing errors. To assign V, D and J gene segments, CDR3 sequences were aligned to IMGT reference sequences. Each retained sequence needed at least a six-nucleotide match to both a V gene segment and a J gene segment. A rearrangement counted as productive if the CDR3 had no stop codons and remained in frame with V and J, and every other rearrangement counted as non-productive. Following IMGT convention, CDR3 was defined as the stretch from the second conserved V-encoded cysteine to the conserved J-encoded phenylalanine. Sequences without an unambiguous match to a single V gene segment were excluded from the earlier analysis of a few hundred of the donors. In an earlier analysis of approximately 590 of the donors, a V segment was called functional when productive rearrangements were above 56.7%, and segregating when the standard deviation between donors exceeded 5%. A statistical classification framework was developed to diagnose cytomegalovirus status using the catalog of TCR beta chain sequences. V and J gene assignment, in a later analysis, came from comparing TCR nucleotide sequences with IMGT/GENE-DB human TR gene sequences. In a later analysis, CDR3 sequences and most-parsimonious VDJ recombination scenarios were assigned using the TCRdist pipeline. In a later analysis, each TCR beta chain was defined by its CDR3 amino acid sequence together with its V-gene family, and reads without a unique V-gene family were excluded. As a way to deal with suspected cross-contamination and a sequencing artifact, a later analysis dropped nearly 600 nucleotide sequences that were highly shared and had low generation probability. For each public chain, a later analysis derived a clonal expansion index from normalized ranks of inferred template counts within each repertoire. In a later analysis, generation probabilities were computed with a VDJ recombination model fitted to out-of-frame rearrangements, and the resulting probabilities were checked against IGoR. In a later analysis, hypergeometric tests were used to score TCR-TCR, TCR-HLA and TCR-CMV co-occurrence, with a repertoire-size bias correction applied to TCR pairs. To estimate false discovery rates, a later analysis permuted the HLA or CMV assignments 20 times. In a later analysis, co-occurring TCRs were grouped using DBSCAN, with TCRdist sequence similarity added in when clustering inside HLA-allele-positive subsets. For co-occurrence clustering, repertoires with fewer than 30,000 or more than 120,000 public chains were excluded, along with roughly 5 repertoires with anomalous nucleotide sharing. TCRdb stores this immuneACCESS table with in-frame sequences only. Part of the clones is absent; in the studies checked, under half of the shortfall reflects unresolved V genes, and no reason is known for the rest. V, J and clone size are taken as reported in that table, and D and trimming were inferred from the DNA itself. For this sample there are about 120,000 clones; roughly 80% appear just once. The ten top clones hold about 6.6% of the sample.

These data are taken from a study of cytomegalovirus exposure and HLA in healthy donors (dated by TCRdb to about 2017). Background on the whole study: According to an earlier analysis of 587 of the donors, some 180 million T cells yielded 95 million to 140 million unique TCR beta sequences and more than 250 Gb of sequence data. Donor age, sex, ethnicity and CMV serostatus were compiled together with the repertoire data. All discovery cohort repertoires had been generated on a single sequencing platform. Class I and class II HLA loci were covered by the typing at four-digit resolution. A later genetic analysis used genome-wide SNP genotypes for about 65% of the 666 donors, treating that subset as a discovery cohort. The T cell repertoires of 666 subjects were profiled by immunosequencing and related to cytomegalovirus serostatus. A separate validation cohort of roughly 130 different subjects was used in addition to the approximately 640-subject first cohort. Roughly five DR-DQ haplotypes were handled as single units for association and clustering because linkage in the cohort was strong. Of the 300 to 450 genotyped donors, approximately 80% fell in the genetic ancestry cluster associated with self-reported Caucasian donors. A later analysis re-examined previously published TCR beta repertoires from about 670 donors and added high-resolution HLA genotyping to investigate patterns of TCR occurrence. The study was designed to test whether signatures of past pathogen exposure could be identified by cataloging public T cell receptors. Among 300 to 500 genotyped donors of the cohort, an average of approximately 240,000 unique TCR beta nucleotide sequences was sequenced per donor, of which about 19% were non-productive. High-throughput TCR immunosequencing, statistical association of individual TCRs with disease status, and machine learning were combined to predict cytomegalovirus infection status. An earlier analysis of roughly 580 of the donors used high-throughput TCR beta sequencing to judge whether each TCR beta V gene segment behaved as functional or pseudogenic. In the later analysis, no new phenotypic data were used to find candidate immune exposures; instead, reliance was placed on TCR beta sequences and their occurrence across donors. About 300 gigabases of sequencing data and tens of millions of unique TCR sequences were included in an early release covering roughly 700 HLA-typed donors. Typing coverage varied by locus: roughly 620-630 donors for A, B, C, DRB1 and DQB1; 522 for DQA1; over 600 for DPA1; approximately 450 for DPB1.

V is cut by 0 bases and J by 6 bases, and the space between the germline ends is 16 bases. The CDR3 numbers 15 residues from cysteine through phenylalanine. CDR3 DNA is the only sequence kept; it has 45 bases, read in frame from the first base. CDR1 and CDR2 are read off the germline V gene as SGHRS and YFSETQ. Findings and caveats that apply to the study as a whole: A further reported finding was that TCR beta sequences accurately predicted the HLA-A and HLA-B alleles for most subjects in the first cohort. Across donors, most TCR sequences were observed very rarely, whereas some public TCRs were present in many individuals. Because HLA typing was unavailable for some donors at each locus, only the typed subset was used in association tests. A later analysis found that most CMV-associated TCR beta chains appeared HLA-restricted, with HLA associations seemingly driven largely by CMV exposure. For the cohort, immune exposure information was limited to CMV serostatus. A later genetic analysis associated a missense DCLRE1C variant with V-gene and J-gene trimming of TCR beta chains, and an independent cohort replicated the association. Because counts were too low, more than 15 rarely observed V segments, including chromosome 9 orphons, were left out of the earlier analysis of about 620 of the donors. This cohort had only TCR beta chains sequenced, and the lack of alpha or paired-chain data limited which features could be detected. In a later analysis, around 17,000 TCR beta sequences were associated with specific HLA alleles at a false discovery rate of 0.05. It was suggested by the authors that the approach could potentially be generalized to other disease states and immunological phenotypes. The classifier was reported to diagnose cytomegalovirus status with high specificity and sensitivity in both the original and validation cohorts. The study listed 150 to 200 TCR beta chains as associated with cytomegalovirus. A cluster of highly shared sequence variants was judged likely to represent a technical artifact of the sequencing pipeline. When HLA alleles, especially DR and DQ, strongly co-occurred, TCR associations were difficult to assign to individual alleles. Correlated functional status among segregating V segments might reflect linkage disequilibrium, but an unknown experimental factor could not be ruled out. According to a later analysis, TCR association rates differed among HLA loci, with DRB1 alleles showing the most associated TCRs and HLA-C alleles showing the fewest. Several of the top co-occurrence clusters appeared to be linked to parvovirus B19, influenza, CMV and Epstein-Barr virus, according to a later analysis. A later analysis found that HLA-associated TCR beta chains were more clonally expanded and had lower generation probabilities than equally common non-associated chains. In an earlier analysis of under 600 of the donors, most TCR beta V segments were observed in productive rearrangements about 90% or about 30% of the time, broadly matching IMGT annotations. A later genetic analysis reported fewer N-insertions in productive TCRs among donors in an Asian-associated ancestry cluster than the roughly 700-donor mean. In vitro tests confirmed that a few of the cytomegalovirus-associated TCR beta chains recognize cytomegalovirus antigens. Sequencing depth was assumed to be roughly uniform across donors in the presence/absence analyses, though that assumption may not hold. Some IMGT-functional V segments, including TRBV6-2 and TRBV6-3, could not be told apart with the 87-base-pair reads, so those segments were excluded.

The cohort was made up of 650 to 700 healthy bone marrow donors. Cohort members were all nominally healthy when sampled, although unrecorded immune exposures were likely present. The donor was CMV seropositive and belonged to the group of 250 to 300 seropositive cohort members. Each donor provided a peripheral blood sample, and peripheral blood mononuclear cells were used for TCR beta sequencing. The Qiagen DNeasy Blood Extraction Kit was used to extract genomic DNA from the blood cell samples. This TCR came from a man in his thirties or forties in good health and CMV-seropositive. Material for sequencing was PBMCs. The receptor chain draws on TRBV5-1 and TRBJ2-7; 6 matching bases give a weak D call of TRBD2. The CDR3 is CASSLGLTGGGEQYF. The sequence in DNA is TGCGCCAGCAGCTTGGGTCTGACCGGGGGTGGCGAGCAGTACTTC.